The clone carrying this T cell receptor (beta chain) was seen repeatedly, ten times or more. This CDR3 spans 16 amino acids. Germline CDR1 MNHEY, CDR2 SVGEGT. J was trimmed by 3 bases and V by 1 base; bases with no gene match: 8. Authors' methods: From reference gene primer amplification, estimates of nucleated cell counts were derived. Using immunoSEQ multiplex PCR, the repertoire was profiled, and TCRdb retains in-frame clones only, with some absent. That table furnishes V, J and clone size, whereas the DNA furnished D and trimming. The sample holds 100,000 to 150,000 clones, around 80% seen once. This sample stems from a study of blood T cell repertoires in COVID-19. Study-level information: Samples of COVID-19 (acute and convalescent) were obtained from the United States, Italy and Spain. Sources were T cells, B-cell-depleted T cells, or PBMCs; the material itself was cDNA or gDNA.

J is TRBJ2-7 and V is TRBV6-2 or TRBV6-3; the match to TRBD1 covers 8 bases. The receptor's source is a man in his fifties or sixties with active or convalescent COVID-19. Sequencing was done on a sample of peripheral blood. CDR3 loop: CASSYFGTGAFYEQYF. The CDR3 nucleotides are TGTGCCAGCAGTTACTTTGGGACAGGAGCCTTCTACGAGCAGTACTTC.